Shown below are 3 T cell receptor beta chains from a single sample sequenced in a study of T cell responses to AZD1222 COVID-19 vaccine. Profiling relied on immunoSEQ multiplex PCR, and the TCRdb table lists in-frame clones only, not all of them. The sample lists 100,000 to 150,000 clones, around nine tenths occurring once. The source was peripheral blood, collected on day 0 of AZD1222 vaccination. The receptors come from an adult in good health.

The chain recombines TRBV6-2 or TRBV6-3 with TRBJ2-7, with 9 bases matching TRBD1. V shed 5 bases and J 6 bases; nucleotides not matched to a gene: 2. The germline V gene encodes CDR1 MNHEY and CDR2 SVGEGT. This CDR3 has 12 residues. DNA for the CDR3: TGTGCCAGCAGTAGGACAGGGGTCGAGCAGTACTTC. It yields the protein CASSRTGVEQYF.

The V and J genes are TRBV27 and TRBJ2-5; TRBD2 is a possible D gene (7 bases). The CDR3 is 13 amino acids. The V gene lost 8 bases and the J gene lost 9 bases, with 19 bases spanning the gap. CDR1 and CDR2 from the germline V gene are MNHEY and SMNVEV (reference sequence). The CDR3 DNA reads as TGTGCCAGCCGGGGAGGGGGGAGCGGGGCCCAGTACTTC. Protein: CASRGGGSGAQYF.

This sequence joins TRBV12-3 or TRBV12-4 and TRBJ2-5, with 7 bases identical to TRBD2. This CDR3 has 13 amino acids. V shed 3 bases and J 7 bases; nucleotides not matched to a gene: 5. CDR3 residues: CASSFAGEGTQYF. DNA of the CDR3: TGTGCCAGCAGTTTCGCCGGGGAGGGGACCCAGTACTTC.